This T cell receptor (beta chain) appears in the sequencing data of a study of breast tumors, draining lymph nodes, adjacent tissues. This clonotype was picked up many times. MiXCR, applied by TCRdb to the multiplex PCR reads, yields one record per CDR3 protein. The sample has about 200,000 distinct CDR3 sequences, around 29% seen once. Axillary draining lymph nodes of breast cancer patients supplied the node samples. What was sequenced was axillary lymph node tissue. The sequence was obtained from a female donor with breast cancer. Some clones in this sample may be carry-over from other donors' samples.

CDR3 bases: TGTGCCAGCAGCCTCGGTGCGGGGACTGGGGAGCCCCAGCATTTT. Translated, it gives CASSLGAGTGEPQHF. The chain has TRBV11-2 and TRBJ1-5, with D perhaps matching TRBD1 (5 bases). V dropped 5 bases and J dropped 8 bases, with 19 bases sitting between them. The germline V gene encodes CDR1 SGHAT and CDR2 FQNNGV. The CDR3 extends over 15 amino acids.